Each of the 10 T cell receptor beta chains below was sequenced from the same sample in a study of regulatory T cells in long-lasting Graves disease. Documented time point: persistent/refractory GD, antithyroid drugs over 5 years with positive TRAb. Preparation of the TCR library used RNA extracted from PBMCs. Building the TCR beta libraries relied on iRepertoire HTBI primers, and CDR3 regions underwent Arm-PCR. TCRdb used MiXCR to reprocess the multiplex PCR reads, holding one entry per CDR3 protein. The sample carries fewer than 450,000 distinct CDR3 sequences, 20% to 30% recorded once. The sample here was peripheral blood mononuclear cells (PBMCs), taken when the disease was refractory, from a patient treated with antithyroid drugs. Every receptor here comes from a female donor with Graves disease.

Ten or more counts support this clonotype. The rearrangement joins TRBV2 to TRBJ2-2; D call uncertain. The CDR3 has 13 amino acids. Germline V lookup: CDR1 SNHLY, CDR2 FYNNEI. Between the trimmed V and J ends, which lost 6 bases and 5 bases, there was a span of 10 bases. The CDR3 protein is CASRPGGTGELFF. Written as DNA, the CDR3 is TGTGCCAGCAGGCCCGGTGGGACCGGGGAGCTGTTTTTT.

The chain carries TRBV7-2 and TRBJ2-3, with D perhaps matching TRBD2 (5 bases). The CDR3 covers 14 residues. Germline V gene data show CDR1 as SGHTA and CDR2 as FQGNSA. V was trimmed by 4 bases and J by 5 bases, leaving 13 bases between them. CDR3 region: CASSSVGSKDTQYF. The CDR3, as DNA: TGTGCCAGCAGCTCAGTGGGGAGTAAAGATACGCAGTATTTT.

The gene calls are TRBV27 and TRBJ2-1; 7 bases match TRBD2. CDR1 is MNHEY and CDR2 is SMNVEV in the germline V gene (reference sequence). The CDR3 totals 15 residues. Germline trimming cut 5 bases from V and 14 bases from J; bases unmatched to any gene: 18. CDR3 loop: CASSPILVGGPWKFF. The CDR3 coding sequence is TGTGCCAGCAGTCCCATTTTAGTGGGAGGGCCGTGGAAGTTCTTC.

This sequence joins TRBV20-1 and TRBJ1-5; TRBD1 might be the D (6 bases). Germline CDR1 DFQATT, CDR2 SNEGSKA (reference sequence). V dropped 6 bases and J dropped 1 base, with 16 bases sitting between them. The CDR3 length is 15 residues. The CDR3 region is CSALVGALSNQPQHF. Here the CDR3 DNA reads TGCAGTGCCTTGGTGGGGGCTCTGAGCAATCAGCCCCAGCATTTT.

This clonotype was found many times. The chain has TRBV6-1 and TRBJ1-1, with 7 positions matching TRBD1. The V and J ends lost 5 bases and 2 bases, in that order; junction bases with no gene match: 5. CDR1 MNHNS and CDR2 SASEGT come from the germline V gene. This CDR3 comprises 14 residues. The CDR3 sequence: CASSRDRRNTEAFF. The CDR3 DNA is TGTGCCAGCAGTAGGGACAGACGAAACACTGAAGCTTTCTTT.

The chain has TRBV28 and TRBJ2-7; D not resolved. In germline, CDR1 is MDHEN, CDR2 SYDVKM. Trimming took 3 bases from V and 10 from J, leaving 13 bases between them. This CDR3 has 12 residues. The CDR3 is CASSFAAGNQYF. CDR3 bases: TGTGCCAGCAGTTTCGCGGCAGGAAATCAGTACTTC.

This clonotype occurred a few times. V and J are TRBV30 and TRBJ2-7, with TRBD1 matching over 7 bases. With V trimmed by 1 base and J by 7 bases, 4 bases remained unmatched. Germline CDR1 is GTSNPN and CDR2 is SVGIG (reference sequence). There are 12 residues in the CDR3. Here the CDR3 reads CAWSEGASEQYF. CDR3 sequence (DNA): TGTGCCTGGAGTGAGGGGGCGAGTGAGCAGTACTTC.

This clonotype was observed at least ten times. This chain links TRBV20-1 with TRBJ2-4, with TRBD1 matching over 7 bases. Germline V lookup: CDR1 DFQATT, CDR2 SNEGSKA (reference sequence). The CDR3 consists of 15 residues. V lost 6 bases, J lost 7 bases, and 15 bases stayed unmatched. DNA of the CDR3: TGCAGTGCCCCCAGGGGGAAGATGAGGGGTAACATTCAGTACTTC. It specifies CSAPRGKMRGNIQYF.

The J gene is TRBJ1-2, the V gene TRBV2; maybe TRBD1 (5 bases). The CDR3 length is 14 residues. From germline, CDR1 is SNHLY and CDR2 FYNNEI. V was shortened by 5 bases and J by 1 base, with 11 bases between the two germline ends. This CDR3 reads CASSIAGGNYGYTF. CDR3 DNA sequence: TGTGCCAGCAGTATAGCGGGGGGTAACTATGGCTACACCTTC.

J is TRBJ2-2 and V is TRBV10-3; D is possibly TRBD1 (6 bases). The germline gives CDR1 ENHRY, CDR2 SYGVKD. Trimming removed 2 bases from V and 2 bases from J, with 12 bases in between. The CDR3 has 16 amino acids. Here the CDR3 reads CAISEGQITNTGELFF. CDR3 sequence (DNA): TGTGCCATCAGTGAGGGACAGATCACTAACACCGGGGAGCTGTTTTTT.